This TCR beta chain originates from a study of CD8 T cells in Susac syndrome. With random hexamers, roughly 0.45 to 1 ug RNA was reverse transcribed. TCRdb reprocessed the immunoSEQ multiplex PCR reads with MiXCR, giving one entry per CDR3 protein. Of approximately 130,000 distinct CDR3 sequences in the sample, around nine tenths were seen once. The V end lost 5 bases, the J end lost 2 bases, and 24 bases lay between the germline ends. Germline loops: CDR1 MGHRA, CDR2 YSYEKL. The CDR3 totals 18 residues. The source is a human donor with multiple sclerosis. J is TRBJ2-5 and V is TRBV4-1, with D maybe TRBD2 (6 bases). Sequencing was done on a sample of CD8+ T cells from PBMCs. The CDR3 region is CASSTHHGIAELQETQYF. CDR3 sequence (DNA): TGCGCCAGCAGCACACACCACGGGATAGCGGAACTACAAGAGACCCAGTACTTC.